The clone carrying this T cell receptor beta chain was observed many times. The target antigen is unknown. The source of the sample is a study of breast tumors, draining lymph nodes, adjacent tissues. CDR1 SGHTS and CDR2 YDEGEE come from the germline V gene. Trimming left V 4 bases short and J 2 bases short, with 16 bases between. The CDR3 totals 15 residues. Study findings and constraints: Tumors had less TCR diversity than lymph nodes, more than nontumor tissue. Compared with basal-like, luminal-like tumors shared significantly more repertoire with nontumor tissue.

Breast cancer patients provided tissue from their axillary draining lymph nodes. TCRdb ran MiXCR on the multiplex PCR reads and lists one entry per CDR3 protein. The table has roughly 80,000 distinct CDR3 sequences, about 21% seen once; the top ten hold 2% to 2.5%. The sample taken for sequencing was axillary lymph node tissue. V is TRBV5-8 and J is TRBJ2-7, with D perhaps TRBD1 (6 bases). The sequence was obtained from a female donor with breast cancer. Some clones in this sample may be carry-over from other donors' samples. CDR3 protein: CASSRTQQGTYEQYF. CDR3 nucleotides: TGTGCCAGCAGCCGTACTCAACAGGGCACCTACGAGCAGTACTTC.